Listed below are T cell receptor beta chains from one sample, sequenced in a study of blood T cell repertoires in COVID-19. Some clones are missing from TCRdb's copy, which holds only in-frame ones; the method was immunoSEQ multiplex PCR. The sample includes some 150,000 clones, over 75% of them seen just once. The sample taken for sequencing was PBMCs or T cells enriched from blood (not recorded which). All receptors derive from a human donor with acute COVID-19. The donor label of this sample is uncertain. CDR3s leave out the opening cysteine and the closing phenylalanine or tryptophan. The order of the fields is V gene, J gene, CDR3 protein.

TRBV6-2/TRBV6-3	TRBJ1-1	ASSYSTGNTEAF
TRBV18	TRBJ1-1	ASSPRGFNTEAF
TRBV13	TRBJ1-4	ASSYSTEATNEKLF
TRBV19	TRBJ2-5	ASSSLGSQY
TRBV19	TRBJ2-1	ASSKQDAYNEQF
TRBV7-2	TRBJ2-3	ASSLGGGRGDTQY
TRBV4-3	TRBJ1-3	ASSLDVRSGNTIY
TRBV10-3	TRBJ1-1	AISGTGGQVTEAF
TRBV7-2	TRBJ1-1	ASSPLDIRATEAF
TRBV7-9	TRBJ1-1	ASSPDRANTEAF
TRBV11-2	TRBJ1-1	ASRVDRGWTEAF
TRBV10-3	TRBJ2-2	AISAGREAGELF
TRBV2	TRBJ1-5	ASSDPDQPQH
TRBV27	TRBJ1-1	ASSLSDRVKAF
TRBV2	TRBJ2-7	ASSDHRAETYEQY
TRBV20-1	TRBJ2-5	SASETRSQETQY
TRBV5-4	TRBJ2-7	ASTPTGGPSDEQY
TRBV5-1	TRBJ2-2	ASSPGQGVTGELF
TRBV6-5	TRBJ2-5	ASDLLRNARETQY
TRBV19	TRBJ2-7	ASKGLGYEQY
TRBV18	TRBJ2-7	ASSPPGTGGSYEQY
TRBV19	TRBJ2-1	ASRWGDSSYNEQF
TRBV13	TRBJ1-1	ASSRSDQGYTEAF
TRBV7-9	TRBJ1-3	ASRPGVLSGNTIY
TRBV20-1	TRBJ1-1	SAIEGAPSTEAF
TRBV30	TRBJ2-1	AWSGIGVLTYNEQF
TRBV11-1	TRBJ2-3	ASSLAGEGDTQY
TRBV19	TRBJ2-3	ASSIRGGGAADTQY
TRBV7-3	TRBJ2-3	ASSTGLATTDTQY
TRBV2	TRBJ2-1	ASGGSSYNEQF
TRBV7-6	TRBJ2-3	ASSPDRGRDTQY
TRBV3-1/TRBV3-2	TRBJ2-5	ASSHRGWETQY
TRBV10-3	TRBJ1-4	AIRTDTTNEKLF
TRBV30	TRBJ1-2	AWSNAGGAGYT
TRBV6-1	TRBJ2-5	ASSDPGETQY
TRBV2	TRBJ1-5	ASWTGGIQPQH
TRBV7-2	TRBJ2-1	ASSFFPRSYNEQF
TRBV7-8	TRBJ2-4	ASSLRSGVTENIQY
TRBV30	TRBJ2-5	AWSVQETQY
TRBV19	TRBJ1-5	ASSMTVDSNQPQH
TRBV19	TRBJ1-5	ATGFNQPQH
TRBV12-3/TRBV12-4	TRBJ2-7	ASSPNGLYEQY
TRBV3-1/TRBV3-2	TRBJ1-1	ASSPLWATANTEAF
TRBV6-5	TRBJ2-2	ASSPQGATGELF
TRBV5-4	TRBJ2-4	ASSADRRNIQY
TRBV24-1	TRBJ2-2	ATRQGATGELF
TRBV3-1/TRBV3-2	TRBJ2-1	ASSPRVAYNEQF
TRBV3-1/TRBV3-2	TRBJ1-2	ASSPQGNYGYT
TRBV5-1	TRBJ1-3	ASSQQGNGNTIY
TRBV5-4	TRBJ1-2	ASSRRAGGNYGYT
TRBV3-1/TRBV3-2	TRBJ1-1	ASSQYQRGGEAF
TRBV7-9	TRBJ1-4	ASSGPRAGELF
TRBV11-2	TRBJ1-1	ASSPGLNTEAF